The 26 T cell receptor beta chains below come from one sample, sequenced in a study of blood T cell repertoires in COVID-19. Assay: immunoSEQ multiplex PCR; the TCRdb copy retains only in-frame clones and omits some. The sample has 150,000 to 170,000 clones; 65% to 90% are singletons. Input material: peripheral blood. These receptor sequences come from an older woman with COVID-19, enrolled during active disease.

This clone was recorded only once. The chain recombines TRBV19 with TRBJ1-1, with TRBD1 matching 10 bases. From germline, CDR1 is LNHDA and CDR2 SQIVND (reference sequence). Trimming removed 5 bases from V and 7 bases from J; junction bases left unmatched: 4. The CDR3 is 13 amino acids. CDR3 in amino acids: CASSSDRGLEAFF. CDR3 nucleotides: TGTGCCAGTAGTTCCGACAGGGGGCTTGAAGCTTTCTTT. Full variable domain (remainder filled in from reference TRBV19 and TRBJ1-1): DGGITQSPKYLFRKEGQNVTLSCEQNLNHDAMYWYRQDPGQGLRLIYYSQIVNDFQKGDIAEGYSVSREKKESFPLTVTSAQKNPTAFYLCASSSDRGLEAFFGQGTRLTVV.

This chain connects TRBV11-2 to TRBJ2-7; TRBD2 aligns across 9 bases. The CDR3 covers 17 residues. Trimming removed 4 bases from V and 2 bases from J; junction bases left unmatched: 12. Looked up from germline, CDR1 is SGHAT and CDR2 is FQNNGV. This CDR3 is CASSSTPLTSGAYEQYF. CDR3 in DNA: TGTGCCAGCAGCTCTACTCCGTTGACTAGCGGAGCCTACGAGCAGTACTTC.

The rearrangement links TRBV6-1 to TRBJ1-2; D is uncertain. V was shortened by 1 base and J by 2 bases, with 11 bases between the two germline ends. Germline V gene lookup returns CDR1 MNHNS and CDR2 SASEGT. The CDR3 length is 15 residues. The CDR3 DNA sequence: TGTGCCAGCAGTGAAGAGTGGCAGGTGAACTATGGCTACACCTTC. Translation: CASSEEWQVNYGYTF.

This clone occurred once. CDR3 DNA: TGTGCCACCAGCAGGAGAGATTCACCCCTCCACTTT. Residues: CATSRRDSPLHF. This chain uses TRBV15 with TRBJ1-6, with D uncertain. Germline-derived CDR1 and CDR2 are LNHNV and YYDKDF (reference sequence). Trimming took off 3 bases at V and 8 bases at J, with 5 bases between the two ends. The CDR3 is 12 amino acids.

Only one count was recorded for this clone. CDR3 bases: TGCGCCAGCAGCCAAGTTGACAATAGCAATCAGCCCCAGCATTTT. Its protein is CASSQVDNSNQPQHF. The chain carries TRBV4-1 and TRBJ1-5; D gene ambiguous. The V gene lost 1 base and the J gene lost 0 bases, with 7 bases spanning the gap. The CDR3 loop spans 15 amino acids. Germline V CDR1 and CDR2: MGHRA, YSYEKL.

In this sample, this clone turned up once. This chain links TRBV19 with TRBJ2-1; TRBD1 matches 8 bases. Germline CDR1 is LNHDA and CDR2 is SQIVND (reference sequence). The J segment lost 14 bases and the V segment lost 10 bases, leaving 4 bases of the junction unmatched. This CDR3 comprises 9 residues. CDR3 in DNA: TGTGCCAAGCACAGGGGGGAGTTCTTC. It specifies CAKHRGEFF.

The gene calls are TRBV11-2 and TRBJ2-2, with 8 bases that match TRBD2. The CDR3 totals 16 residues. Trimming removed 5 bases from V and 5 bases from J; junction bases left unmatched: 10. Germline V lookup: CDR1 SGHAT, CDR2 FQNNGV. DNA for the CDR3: TGTGCCAGCAGCCTCGGACTAGCAGGAAGGACCGGGGAGCTGTTTTTT. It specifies CASSLGLAGRTGELFF. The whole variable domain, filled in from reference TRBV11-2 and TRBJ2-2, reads EAGVAQSPRYKIIEKRQSVAFWCNPISGHATLYWYQQILGQGPKLLIQFQNNGVVDDSQLPKDRFSAERLKGVDSTLKIQPAKLEDSAVYLCASSLGLAGRTGELFFGEGSRLTVL.

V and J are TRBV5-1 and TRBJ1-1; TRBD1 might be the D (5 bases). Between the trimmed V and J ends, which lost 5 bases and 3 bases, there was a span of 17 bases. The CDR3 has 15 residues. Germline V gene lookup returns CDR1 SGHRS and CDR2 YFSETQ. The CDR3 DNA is TGCGCCAGCAGGGGGGAGGCGGGCAGTTACACTGAAGCTTTCTTT. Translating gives CASRGEAGSYTEAFF. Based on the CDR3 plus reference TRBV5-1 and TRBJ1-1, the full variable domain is KAGVTQTPRYLIKTRGQQVTLSCSPISGHRSVSWYQQTPGQGLQFLFEYFSETQRNKGNFPGRFSGRQFSNSRSEMNVSTLELGDSALYLCASRGEAGSYTEAFFGQGTRLTVV.

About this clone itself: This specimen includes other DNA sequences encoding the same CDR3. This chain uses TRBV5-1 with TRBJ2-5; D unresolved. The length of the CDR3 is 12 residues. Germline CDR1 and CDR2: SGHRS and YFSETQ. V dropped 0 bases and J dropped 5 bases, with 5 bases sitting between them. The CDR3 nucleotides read TGCGCCAGCAGCTTGGCCTTGGAGACCCAGTACTTC. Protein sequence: CASSLALETQYF.

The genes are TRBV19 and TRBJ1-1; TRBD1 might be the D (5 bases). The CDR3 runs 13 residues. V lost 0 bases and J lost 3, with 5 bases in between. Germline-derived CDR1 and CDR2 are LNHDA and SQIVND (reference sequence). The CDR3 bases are TGTGCCAGTAGTATAGACAGGGACACTGAAGCTTTCTTT. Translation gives CASSIDRDTEAFF.

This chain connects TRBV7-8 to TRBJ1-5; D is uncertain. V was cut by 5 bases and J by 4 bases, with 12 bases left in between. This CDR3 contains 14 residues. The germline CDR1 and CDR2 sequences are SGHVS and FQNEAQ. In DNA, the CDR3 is TGTGCCAGCAGCCTAATACCGGGGAATCAGCCCCAGCATTTT. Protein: CASSLIPGNQPQHF.

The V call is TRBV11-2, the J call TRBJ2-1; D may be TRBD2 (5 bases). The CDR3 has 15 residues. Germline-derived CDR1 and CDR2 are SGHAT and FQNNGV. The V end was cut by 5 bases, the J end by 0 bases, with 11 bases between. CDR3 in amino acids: CASSGGLPSYNEQFF. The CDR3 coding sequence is TGTGCCAGCAGCGGAGGACTTCCCTCCTACAATGAGCAGTTCTTC.

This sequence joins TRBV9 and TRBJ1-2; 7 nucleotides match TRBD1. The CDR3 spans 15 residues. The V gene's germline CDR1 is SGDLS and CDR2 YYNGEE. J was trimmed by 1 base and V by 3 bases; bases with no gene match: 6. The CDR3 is CASSEGDRHNYGYTF. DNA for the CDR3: TGTGCCAGCAGCGAAGGGGACAGACATAACTATGGCTACACCTTC.

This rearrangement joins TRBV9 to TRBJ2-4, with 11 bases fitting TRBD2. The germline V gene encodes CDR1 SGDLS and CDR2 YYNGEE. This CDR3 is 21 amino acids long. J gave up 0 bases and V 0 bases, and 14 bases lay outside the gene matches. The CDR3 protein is CASSVAPGTSGVNQAKNIQYF. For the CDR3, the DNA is TGTGCCAGCAGCGTAGCCCCCGGGACTAGCGGAGTAAACCAAGCCAAAAACATTCAGTACTTC.

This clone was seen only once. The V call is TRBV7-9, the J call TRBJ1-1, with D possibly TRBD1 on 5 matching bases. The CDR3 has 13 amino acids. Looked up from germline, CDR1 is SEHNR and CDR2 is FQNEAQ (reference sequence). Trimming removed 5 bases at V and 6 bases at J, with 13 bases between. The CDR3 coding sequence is TGTGCCAGCAGCCGAGTGGGGGGAGCTGAAGCTTTCTTT. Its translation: CASSRVGGAEAFF. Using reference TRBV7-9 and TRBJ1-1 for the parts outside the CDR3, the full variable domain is DTGVSQNPRHKITKRGQNVTFRCDPISEHNRLYWYRQTLGQGPEFLTYFQNEAQLEKSRLLSDRFSAERPKGSFSTLEIQRTEQGDSAMYLCASSRVGGAEAFFGQGTRLTVV.

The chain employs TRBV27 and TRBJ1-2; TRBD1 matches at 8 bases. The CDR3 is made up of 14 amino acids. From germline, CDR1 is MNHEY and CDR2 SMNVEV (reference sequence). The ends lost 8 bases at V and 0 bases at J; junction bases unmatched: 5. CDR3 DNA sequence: TGTGCCAGCGCCCGGACAGGGACTAACTATGGCTACACCTTC. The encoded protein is CASARTGTNYGYTF.

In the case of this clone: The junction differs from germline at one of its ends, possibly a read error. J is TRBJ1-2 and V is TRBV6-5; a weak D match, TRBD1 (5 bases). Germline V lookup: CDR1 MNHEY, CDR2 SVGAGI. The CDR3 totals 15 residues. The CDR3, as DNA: TGTACCAGCAGTTACATAGGGGTGGCCAACTATGGCTACACCTTC. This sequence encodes CTSSYIGVANYGYTF.

CDR3 protein: CASSGVYGIGAGVTGNEQFF. CDR3 DNA: TGTGCCAGCAGTGGAGTATACGGAATCGGAGCGGGGGTTACAGGGAATGAGCAGTTCTTC. The gene calls are TRBV6-1 and TRBJ2-1; 8 positions agree with TRBD2. Germline loops: CDR1 MNHNS, CDR2 SASEGT. J was trimmed by 7 bases and V by 4 bases; bases with no gene match: 24. The CDR3 has 20 amino acids.

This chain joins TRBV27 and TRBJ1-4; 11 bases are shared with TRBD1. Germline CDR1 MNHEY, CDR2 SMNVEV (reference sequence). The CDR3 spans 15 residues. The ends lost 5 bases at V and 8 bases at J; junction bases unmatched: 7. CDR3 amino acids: CASSQRTGGVEKLFF. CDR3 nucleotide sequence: TGTGCCAGCAGTCAGCGGACAGGGGGCGTGGAAAAACTGTTTTTT.

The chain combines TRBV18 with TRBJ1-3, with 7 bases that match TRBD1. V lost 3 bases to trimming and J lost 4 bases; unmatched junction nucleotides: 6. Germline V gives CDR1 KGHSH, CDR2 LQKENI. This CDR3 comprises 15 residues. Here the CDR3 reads CASSPTGRLGNTIYF. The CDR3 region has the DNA TGTGCCAGCTCACCGACAGGGCGCCTCGGAAACACCATATATTTT. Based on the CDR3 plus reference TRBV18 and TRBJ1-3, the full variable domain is NAGVMQNPRHLVRRRGQEARLRCSPMKGHSHVYWYRQLPEEGLKFMVYLQKENIIDESGMPKERFSAEFPKEGPSILRIQQVVRGDSAAYFCASSPTGRLGNTIYFGEGSWLTVV.

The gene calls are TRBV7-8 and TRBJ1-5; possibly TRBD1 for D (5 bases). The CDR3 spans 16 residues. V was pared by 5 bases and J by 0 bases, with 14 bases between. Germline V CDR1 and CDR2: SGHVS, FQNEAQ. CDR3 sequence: CASSPRRGSSNQPQHF. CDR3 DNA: TGTGCCAGCAGCCCACGGAGGGGCTCTAGCAATCAGCCCCAGCATTTT.

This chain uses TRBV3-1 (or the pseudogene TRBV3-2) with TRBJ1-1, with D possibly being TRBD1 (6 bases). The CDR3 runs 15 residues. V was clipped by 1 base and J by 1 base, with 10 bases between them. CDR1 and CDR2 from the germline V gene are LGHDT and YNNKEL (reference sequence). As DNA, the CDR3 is TGTGCCAGCAGCCAAGGTCGGACAGAGAACACTGAAGCTTTCTTT. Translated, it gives CASSQGRTENTEAFF.

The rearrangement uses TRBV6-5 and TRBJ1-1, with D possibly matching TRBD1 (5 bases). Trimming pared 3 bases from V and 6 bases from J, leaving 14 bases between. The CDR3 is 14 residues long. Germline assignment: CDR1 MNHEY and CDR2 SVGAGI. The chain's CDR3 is CASSYSPGRAEAFF. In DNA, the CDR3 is TGTGCCAGCAGTTATTCTCCAGGGCGCGCTGAAGCTTTCTTT.

CDR3 sequence (DNA): TGTGCCAGCAGTCCTGGACGGGGAAGGGAGCAGTACTTC. Its translation is CASSPGRGREQYF. The chain links TRBV6-6 to TRBJ2-7; tentative D call: TRBD2 (5 bases). V shed 5 bases and J shed 7 bases, with 15 bases lying between them. This CDR3 contains 13 residues. Germline CDR1 MNHNY, CDR2 SVGAGI (reference sequence).

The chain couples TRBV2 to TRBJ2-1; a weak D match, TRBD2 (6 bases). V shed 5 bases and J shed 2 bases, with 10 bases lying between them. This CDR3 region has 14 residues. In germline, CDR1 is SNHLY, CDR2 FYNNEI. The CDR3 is CASSPSVPYNEQFF. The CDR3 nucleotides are TGTGCCAGCAGTCCTAGCGTACCCTACAATGAGCAGTTCTTC. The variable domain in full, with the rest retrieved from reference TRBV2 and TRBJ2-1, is EPEVTQTPSHQVTQMGQEVILRCVPISNHLYFYWYRQILGQKVEFLVSFYNNEISEKSEIFDDQFSVERPDGSNFTLKIRSTKLEDSAMYFCASSPSVPYNEQFFGPGTRLTVL.

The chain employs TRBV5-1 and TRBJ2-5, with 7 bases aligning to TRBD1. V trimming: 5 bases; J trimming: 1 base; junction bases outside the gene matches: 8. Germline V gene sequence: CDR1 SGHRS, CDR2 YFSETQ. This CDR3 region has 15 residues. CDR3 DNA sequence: TGCGCCAGCAGTACTGTGACAGGGCCCCAAGAGACCCAGTACTTC. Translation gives CASSTVTGPQETQYF.